The 12 T cell receptor beta chains presented below share a single source sample, sequenced in a study of identical twins (TCRdb year 2016). The library was built by means of 5' RACE. Data came from an Illumina HiSeq 2000. TCRdb redid the processing of the public reads, applying fastp at Q25 and MiXCR, and retained in-frame beta chains. Here each entry gathers all rows of one CDR3 protein and keeps the most common genes and DNA. The sample table shows about 190,000 distinct CDR3 sequences, and around a sixth are seen once. The ten largest clones represent about 38% of the sample. The data were also submitted as part of a second study, on T cells expressing NK-cell markers.

The sequenced sample consisted of CD8+ T cells sorted from blood. Receptors originate from a young woman in good health.

This clonotype appeared a few times. The chain combines TRBV29-1 with TRBJ1-1; D is ambiguous. The CDR3 length is 15 residues. Per germline, CDR1 SQVTM and CDR2 ANQGSEA. V was clipped by 2 bases and J by 1 base, with 14 bases between them. The CDR3 spells CSVEPQIMPNTEAFF. As DNA, the CDR3 is TGCAGCGTTGAACCCCAGATCATGCCGAACACTGAAGCTTTCTTT. The complete variable domain, with remaining parts taken from reference TRBV29-1 and TRBJ1-1, reads SAVISQKPSRDICQRGTSLTIQCQVDSQVTMMFWYRQQPGQSLTLIATANQGSEATYESGFVIDKFPISRPNLTFSTLTVSNMSPEDSSIYLCSVEPQIMPNTEAFFGQGTRLTVV.

This clonotype was seen only a few times. The rearrangement links TRBV9 to TRBJ2-7; a weak D match, TRBD1 (6 bases). The germline gives CDR1 SGDLS, CDR2 YYNGEE. V lost 4 bases and J 2 bases, leaving 13 bases between the germline ends. The CDR3 is 14 amino acids. The CDR3 region is CASSPQDSTYEQYF. In DNA form, the CDR3 reads TGTGCCAGCAGCCCGCAGGACAGTACCTACGAGCAGTACTTC.

This clonotype was seen only a few times. CDR3 DNA: TGTGCCAGCAGCCTCACCCCGACGGTGACCGGGGAGCTGTTTTTT. Translation gives CASSLTPTVTGELFF. The chain joins TRBV7-9 to TRBJ2-2; D gene uncertain. The V and J ends lost 5 bases and 5 bases respectively, with 15 bases between them. Germline V CDR1 and CDR2: SEHNR, FQNEAQ (reference sequence). The CDR3 length is 15 residues.

V is TRBV12-3 or TRBV12-4 and J is TRBJ2-1; D gene uncertain. CDR3 length: 14 amino acids. The germline V and J ends were trimmed by 5 bases and 3 bases, with 11 bases remaining between them. CDR3 region: CASSPQLGYNEQFF. The CDR3 DNA reads TGTGCCAGCAGTCCGCAGCTGGGCTACAATGAGCAGTTCTTC.

This clonotype was seen more than once but under ten times. V and J are TRBV12-3 or TRBV12-4 and TRBJ2-7; no reliable D call. Trimming took off 5 bases at V and 0 bases at J, with 8 bases between the two ends. The CDR3 extends over 13 amino acids. The CDR3 DNA sequence: TGTGCCAGCAGTCAGATGCTCTCCTACGAGCAGTACTTC. Protein product: CASSQMLSYEQYF.

The V gene is TRBV7-9, the J gene TRBJ1-1; D unresolved. Germline V gene sequence: CDR1 SEHNR, CDR2 FQNEAQ (reference sequence). This CDR3 region has 14 residues. Trimming removed 1 base at V and 1 base at J, with 7 bases between. The CDR3 protein is CASSLVEENTEAFF. The CDR3 DNA is TGTGCCAGCAGCTTAGTCGAAGAGAACACTGAAGCTTTCTTT.

This clonotype occurred many times. This sequence joins TRBV5-1 and TRBJ2-7; D unclear. V dropped 7 bases and J dropped 3 bases, with 11 bases sitting between them. Germline V gives CDR1 SGHRS, CDR2 YFSETQ. The CDR3 covers 12 residues. The CDR3 sequence: CASGSFGYEQYF. In nucleotides, the CDR3 is TGCGCCAGCGGGTCCTTCGGCTACGAGCAGTACTTC.

This clonotype was detected a few times. The chain links TRBV7-6 to TRBJ2-1; 7 bases align to TRBD2. V shed 5 bases and J 6 bases; nucleotides not matched to a gene: 10. The CDR3 length is 15 residues. Per germline, CDR1 SGHVS and CDR2 FNYEAQ. DNA of the CDR3: TGTGCCAGCAGCCAGAGCGGGGCCATTGTCAATGAGCAGTTCTTC. This gives the protein CASSQSGAIVNEQFF.

This clonotype was observed a handful of times. This sequence joins TRBV9 and TRBJ2-1, with 12 bases identical to TRBD2. The ends lost 4 bases at V and 7 bases at J; junction bases unmatched: 6. The CDR3 runs to 15 residues. The germline gives CDR1 SGDLS, CDR2 YYNGEE. The CDR3 nucleotides are TGTGCCAGCAGCAATCGACTAGCGGGAGAGAATGAGCAGTTCTTC. Protein product: CASSNRLAGENEQFF.

This clonotype was seen a few times. The J gene is TRBJ2-1, the V gene TRBV7-9; 8 bases fit TRBD2. With 0 bases clipped from V and 8 bases from J, the junction kept 9 bases outside the gene matches. Germline lookup yields CDR1 SEHNR and CDR2 FQNEAQ (reference sequence). The length of the CDR3 is 16 residues. CDR3 in DNA: TGTGCCAGCAGCTTAGCGACGACGGGAGGGCCTGATGAGCAGTTCTTC. Protein product: CASSLATTGGPDEQFF.

DNA for the CDR3: TGCAGCGTTGATCTTGAGGGCAGGGGCGAGCAGTACTTC. It encodes CSVDLEGRGEQYF. The chain is built from TRBV29-1 and TRBJ2-7; D is possibly TRBD1 (6 bases). Deletions cut 3 bases from V and 6 bases from J, with 15 bases between. Germline V gene lookup returns CDR1 SQVTM and CDR2 ANQGSEA. This CDR3 has 13 amino acids.

This chain uses TRBV5-1 with TRBJ2-1, with 8 nucleotides matching TRBD2. The junction had 9 bases not matched to a gene; V was cut back by 4 bases and J by 3 bases. Germline assignment: CDR1 SGHRS and CDR2 YFSETQ. The CDR3 has 16 amino acids. CDR3 DNA sequence: TGCGCCAGCAGCCTTCGCAGCGGGGGATACTACAATGAGCAGTTCTTC. Translated, it gives CASSLRSGGYYNEQFF. Drawing the rest from reference TRBV5-1 and TRBJ2-1, the complete variable domain is KAGVTQTPRYLIKTRGQQVTLSCSPISGHRSVSWYQQTPGQGLQFLFEYFSETQRNKGNFPGRFSGRQFSNSRSEMNVSTLELGDSALYLCASSLRSGGYYNEQFFGPGTRLTVL.